The present entry profiles one T cell receptor (beta chain) with its context. Antigen specificity is unknown. This specimen belongs to a study of T cell responses to AZD1222 COVID-19 vaccine. Broader study findings: It should be noted that donors were predominantly white British and more often female, and clonal diversity was possibly underestimated. CD4 TCRs linked to vaccination spanned spike, dominating at 160-218 and 743-854. Baseline seropositivity occurred in only six AZD1222 recipients. Nearly half of spike-specific TCRs reportedly go after variant regions that carry no mutations.

Produced via immunoSEQ multiplex PCR; TCRdb's table is partial and in-frame only. This sample has roughly 120,000 clones, with just over 90% found just once. CDR1 is LGHNA and CDR2 is YSLEER in the germline V gene. The CDR3 runs to 15 residues. The ends were cut back, 2 bases at V and 0 bases at J, with 11 bases in the middle. The sample consisted of peripheral blood, taken 28 days after the second AZD1222 dose. The chain recombines TRBV4-3 with TRBJ2-7; no reliable D call. The sequence came from an adult who received the AZD1222 COVID-19 vaccine. CDR3 nucleotide sequence: TGCGCCAGCAGCCAATTCGGTGGAAGCTCCTACGAGCAGTACTTC. Amino acid sequence: CASSQFGGSSYEQYF.